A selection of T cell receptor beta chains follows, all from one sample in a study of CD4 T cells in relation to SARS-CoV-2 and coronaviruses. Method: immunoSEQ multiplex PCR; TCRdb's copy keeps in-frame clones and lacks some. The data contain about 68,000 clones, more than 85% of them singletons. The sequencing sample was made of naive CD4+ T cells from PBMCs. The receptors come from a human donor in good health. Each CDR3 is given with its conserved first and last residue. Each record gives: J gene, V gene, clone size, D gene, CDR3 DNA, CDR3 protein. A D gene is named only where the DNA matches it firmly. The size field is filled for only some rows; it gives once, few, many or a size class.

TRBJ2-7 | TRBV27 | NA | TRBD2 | TGTGCCAGCAGTCCCACGAGGGAGCGGGAGAGGTGGCTCTACGAGCAGTACTTC | CASSPTRERERWLYEQYF
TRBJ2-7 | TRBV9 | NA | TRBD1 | TGTGCCAGCAGCGCGGGACAGTGGGCCTACGAGCAGTACTTC | CASSAGQWAYEQYF
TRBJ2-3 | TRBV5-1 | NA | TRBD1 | TGCGCCAGCAGCTCAGGACAGGAGTCAGATACGCAGTATTTT | CASSSGQESDTQYF
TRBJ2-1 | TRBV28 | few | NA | TGTGCCAGCTGGGGGCGGAGCAATGAGCAGTTCTTC | CASWGRSNEQFF
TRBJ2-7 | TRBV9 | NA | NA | TGTGCCAGCAGCGTAGGGTCTGAGAATGGCGAACCCAACGAGCAGTACTTC | CASSVGSENGEPNEQYF
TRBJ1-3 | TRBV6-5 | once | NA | TGTGCCAGCAAACGGGGGACGTCTGGTAACACCATATATTTT | CASKRGTSGNTIYF
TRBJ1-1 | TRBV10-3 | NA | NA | TGTGCCATCAGTGACCTGAAGAACACTGAAGCTTTCTTT | CAISDLKNTEAFF
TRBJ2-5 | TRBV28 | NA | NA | TGTGCCAGCAGGCCGGGTCAAGAGACCCAGTACTTC | CASRPGQETQYF
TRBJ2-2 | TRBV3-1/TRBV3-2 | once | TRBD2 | TGTGCCAGCAGCTTGGGCCTAGCGGGAAACACCGGGGAGCTGTTTTTT | CASSLGLAGNTGELFF
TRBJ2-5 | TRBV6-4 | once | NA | TGTGCCAGCAAGATTAGGGGCGAGACCCAGTACTTC | CASKIRGETQYF
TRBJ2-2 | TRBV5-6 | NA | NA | TGTGCCAGCAGCGTAATGGCGAACACCGGGGAGCTGTTTTTT | CASSVMANTGELFF
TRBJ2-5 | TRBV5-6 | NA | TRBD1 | TGTGCCAGCAGCAAAGGGACAGAAGGGACCCAGTACTTC | CASSKGTEGTQYF
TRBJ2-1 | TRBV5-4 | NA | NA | TGTGCCAGCAGCTTCTCAGGGCGCTACAATGAGCAGTTCTTC | CASSFSGRYNEQFF
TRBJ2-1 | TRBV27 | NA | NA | TGTGCCAGCAGCGCGGGGCGGAACTCCTACAATGAGCAGTTCTTC | CASSAGRNSYNEQFF
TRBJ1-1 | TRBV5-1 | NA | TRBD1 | TGCGCCAGCAAAGCCGGGACAGAGAACACTGAAGCTTTCTTT | CASKAGTENTEAFF
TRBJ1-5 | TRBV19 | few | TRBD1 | TGTGCCCTGAACAGGAGGACAGGGTTCAATCAGCCCCAGCATTTT | CALNRRTGFNQPQHF
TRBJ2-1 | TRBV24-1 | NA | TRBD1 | TGTGCCACCAGTGATTTGAGTCGTCGGACAGGGTACAATGAGCAGTTCTTC | CATSDLSRRTGYNEQFF
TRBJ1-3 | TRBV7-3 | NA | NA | TGTGCCAGCAGCTTAAATCGGGGGCTCGGAAACACCATATATTTT | CASSLNRGLGNTIYF
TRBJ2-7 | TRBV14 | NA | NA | TGTGCCAGCAGGGAAACAGGAGGGGGCTCCTACGAGCAGTACTTC | CASRETGGGSYEQYF
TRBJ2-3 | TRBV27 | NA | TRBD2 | TGTGCCAGCAGTTCCCGCCTGGGACTAGCGGGAGAGTGGGATACGCAGTATTTT | CASSSRLGLAGEWDTQYF
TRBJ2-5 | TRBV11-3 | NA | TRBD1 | TGTGCCAGCAGCGTGACAGGGGAAGAGACCCAGTACTTC | CASSVTGEETQYF
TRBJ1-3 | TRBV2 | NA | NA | TGTGCCAGCAGGCCAGGGCACCTCCCGGCTGGAAACACCATATATTTT | CASRPGHLPAGNTIYF
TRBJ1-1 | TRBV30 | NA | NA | TGTGCCTGGAGCCCGACAGCCCGCAGTGGACAAGCTTTCTTT | CAWSPTARSGQAFF
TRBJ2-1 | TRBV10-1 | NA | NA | TGCGCCAGCAGTGAGTCAACCGACTACAATGAGCAGTTCTTC | CASSESTDYNEQFF
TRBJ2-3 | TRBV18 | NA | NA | TGTGCCAGCTCACCAAGCCCAGGGAGTTATAGCACAGATACGCAGTATTTT | CASSPSPGSYSTDTQYF
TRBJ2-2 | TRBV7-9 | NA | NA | TGTGCCAGCAGCTTAGGGCTCTTCGGGGAGCTGTTTTTT | CASSLGLFGELFF
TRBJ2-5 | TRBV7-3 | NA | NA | TGTGCCAGCGGGTCTGACCCCCAAGAGACCCAGTACTTC | CASGSDPQETQYF
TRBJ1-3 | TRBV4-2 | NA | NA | TGTGCCAGCAGCCCCCCGATGAGGGAGAGCACCATATATTTT | CASSPPMRESTIYF
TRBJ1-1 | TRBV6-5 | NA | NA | TGTGCCAGCAGGACAGGTAAAAGTGAAGCTTTCTTT | CASRTGKSEAFF
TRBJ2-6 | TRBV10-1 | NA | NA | TGCGCCAGCAGTCCGAGGGGAACTGGGGCCAACGTCCTGACTTTC | CASSPRGTGANVLTF
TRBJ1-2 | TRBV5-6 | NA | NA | TGTGCCAGCAGCCCGGGTGCCTATGGCTACACCTTC | CASSPGAYGYTF
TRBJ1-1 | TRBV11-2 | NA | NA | TGTGCCAGCTTAGCAGGGTTGAACACTGAAGCTTTCTTT | CASLAGLNTEAFF
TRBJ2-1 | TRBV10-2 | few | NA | TGCGCCAGCACGCCCGGAGGACTTGAAAGCGGTGAGCAGTTCTTC | CASTPGGLESGEQFF
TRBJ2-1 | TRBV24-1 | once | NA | TGTGCCACCAGTGATTTGCGAACGGGACGCGGTTTTGAGCAGTTCTTC | CATSDLRTGRGFEQFF
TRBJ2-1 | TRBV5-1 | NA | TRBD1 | TGCGCCAGCAGCCCCGAGGGGGCTAATGAGCAGTTCTTC | CASSPEGANEQFF
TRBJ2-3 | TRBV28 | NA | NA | TGTGCCAGCAGGATGGTCGAGGCAGGGCCCCAAGATACGCAGTATTTT | CASRMVEAGPQDTQYF
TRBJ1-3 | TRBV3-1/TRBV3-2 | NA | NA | TGTGCCAGCAGCCTTGAACAGGATCTCTCTGGAAACACCATATATTTT | CASSLEQDLSGNTIYF
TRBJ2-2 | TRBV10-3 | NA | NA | TGTGCCACCCACAGCTTCAACACCGGGGAGCTGTTTTTT | CATHSFNTGELFF